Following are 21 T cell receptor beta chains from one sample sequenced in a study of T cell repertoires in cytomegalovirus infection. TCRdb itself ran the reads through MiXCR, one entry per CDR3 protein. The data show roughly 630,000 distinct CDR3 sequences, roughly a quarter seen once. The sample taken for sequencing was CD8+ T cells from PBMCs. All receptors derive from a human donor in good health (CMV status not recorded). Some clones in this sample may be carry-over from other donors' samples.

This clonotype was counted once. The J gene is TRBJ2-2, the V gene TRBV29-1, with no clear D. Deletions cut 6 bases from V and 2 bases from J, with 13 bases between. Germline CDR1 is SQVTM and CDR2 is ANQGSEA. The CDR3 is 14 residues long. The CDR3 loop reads CSVVPLTNTGELFF. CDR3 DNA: TGCAGCGTCGTACCCCTGACCAACACCGGGGAGCTGTTTTTT.

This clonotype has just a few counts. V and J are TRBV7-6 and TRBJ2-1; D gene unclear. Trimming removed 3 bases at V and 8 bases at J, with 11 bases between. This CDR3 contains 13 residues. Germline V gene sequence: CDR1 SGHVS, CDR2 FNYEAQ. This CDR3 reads CASSFSAGDEQFF. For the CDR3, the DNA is TGTGCCAGCAGCTTTTCCGCAGGAGATGAGCAGTTCTTC. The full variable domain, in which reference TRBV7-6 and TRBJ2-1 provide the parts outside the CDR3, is GAGVSQSPRYKVTKRGQDVALRCDPISGHVSLYWYRQALGQGPEFLTYFNYEAQQDKSGLPNDRFSAERPEGSISTLTIQRTEQRDSAMYRCASSFSAGDEQFFGPGTRLTVL.

Here the CDR3 DNA reads TGTGCCAGCAGCTTCAGGTTGCAGCAGTTCTTC. It codes for CASSFRLQQFF. This chain connects TRBV7-9 to TRBJ2-1; D gene uncertain. Trimming stripped 3 bases from V and 11 bases from J, with 8 bases between. The CDR3 covers 11 residues. Germline assignment: CDR1 SEHNR and CDR2 FQNEAQ (reference sequence).

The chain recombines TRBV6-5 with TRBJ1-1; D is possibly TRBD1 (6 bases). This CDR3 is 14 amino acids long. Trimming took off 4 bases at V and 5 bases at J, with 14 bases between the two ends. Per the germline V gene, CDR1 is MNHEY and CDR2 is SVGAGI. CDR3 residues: CASSSRGMWTEAFF. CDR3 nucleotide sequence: TGTGCCAGCAGTTCCAGGGGAATGTGGACTGAAGCTTTCTTT.

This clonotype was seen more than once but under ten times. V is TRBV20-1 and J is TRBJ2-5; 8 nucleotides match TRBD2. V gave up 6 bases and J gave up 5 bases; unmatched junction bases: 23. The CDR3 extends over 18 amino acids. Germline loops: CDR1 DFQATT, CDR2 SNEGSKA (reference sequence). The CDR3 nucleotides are TGCAGTGCCGACGGCTCCGGACTAGCCGAACCTTGGGGTGAGACCCAGTACTTC. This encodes CSADGSGLAEPWGETQYF.

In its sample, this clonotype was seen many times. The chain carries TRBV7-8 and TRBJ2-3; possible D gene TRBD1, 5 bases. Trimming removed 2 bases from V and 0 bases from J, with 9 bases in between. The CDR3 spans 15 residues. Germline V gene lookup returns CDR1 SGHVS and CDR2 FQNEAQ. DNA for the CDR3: TGTGCCAGCAGCTTAAAGACAGCGAGCACAGATACGCAGTATTTT. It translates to CASSLKTASTDTQYF.

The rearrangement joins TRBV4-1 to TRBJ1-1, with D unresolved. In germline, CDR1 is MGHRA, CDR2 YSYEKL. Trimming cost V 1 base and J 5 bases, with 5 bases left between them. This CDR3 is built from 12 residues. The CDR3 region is CASSQGQTEAFF. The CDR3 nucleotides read TGCGCCAGCAGCCAAGGGCAAACTGAAGCTTTCTTT.

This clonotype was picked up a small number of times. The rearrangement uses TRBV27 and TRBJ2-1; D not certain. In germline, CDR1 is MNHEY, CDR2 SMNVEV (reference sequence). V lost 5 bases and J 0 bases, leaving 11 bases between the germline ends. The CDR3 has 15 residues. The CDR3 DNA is TGTGCCAGCAGTCAGAGCGCCTACTCCTACAATGAGCAGTTCTTC. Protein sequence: CASSQSAYSYNEQFF.

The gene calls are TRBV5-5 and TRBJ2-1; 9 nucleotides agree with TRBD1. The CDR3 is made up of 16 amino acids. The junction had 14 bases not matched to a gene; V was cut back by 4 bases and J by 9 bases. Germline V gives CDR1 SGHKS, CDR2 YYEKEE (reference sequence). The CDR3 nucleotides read TGTGCCAGCAGCATTACAGGGGGCCCCGGACTACCTGAGCAGTTCTTC. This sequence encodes CASSITGGPGLPEQFF.

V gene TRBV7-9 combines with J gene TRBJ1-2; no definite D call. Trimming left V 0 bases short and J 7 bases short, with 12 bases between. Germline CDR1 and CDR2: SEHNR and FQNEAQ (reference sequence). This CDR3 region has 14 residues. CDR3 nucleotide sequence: TGTGCCAGCAGCTTAGCGCCGGAATTCGGTGGCTACACCTTC. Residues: CASSLAPEFGGYTF.

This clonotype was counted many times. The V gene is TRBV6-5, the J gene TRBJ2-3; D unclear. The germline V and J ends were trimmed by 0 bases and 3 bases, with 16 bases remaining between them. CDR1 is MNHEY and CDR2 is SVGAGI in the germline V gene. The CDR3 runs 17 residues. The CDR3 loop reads CASSYSKNLIGTDTQYF. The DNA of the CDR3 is TGTGCCAGCAGTTACTCGAAGAACCTCATCGGGACAGATACGCAGTATTTT.

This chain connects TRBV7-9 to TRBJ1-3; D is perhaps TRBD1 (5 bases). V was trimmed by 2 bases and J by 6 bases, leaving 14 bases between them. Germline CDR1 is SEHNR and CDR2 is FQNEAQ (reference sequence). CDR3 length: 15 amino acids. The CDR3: CASSLRGILENTIYF. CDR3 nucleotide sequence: TGTGCCAGCAGCTTACGGGGGATCCTGGAAAACACCATATATTTT.

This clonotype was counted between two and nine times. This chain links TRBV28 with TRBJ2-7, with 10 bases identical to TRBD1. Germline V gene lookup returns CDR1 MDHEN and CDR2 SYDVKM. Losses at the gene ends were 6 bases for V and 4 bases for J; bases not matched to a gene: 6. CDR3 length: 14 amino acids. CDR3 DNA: TGTGCCAGCAGCGGGACAGGGGACGTATACGAGCAGTACGTC. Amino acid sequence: CASSGTGDVYEQYV.

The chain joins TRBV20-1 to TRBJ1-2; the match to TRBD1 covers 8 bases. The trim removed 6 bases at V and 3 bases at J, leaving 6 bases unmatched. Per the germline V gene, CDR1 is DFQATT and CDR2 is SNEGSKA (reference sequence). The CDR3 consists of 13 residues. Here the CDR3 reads CSASDRDDYGYTF. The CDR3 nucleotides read TGCAGTGCGTCGGACAGGGACGACTATGGCTACACCTTC.

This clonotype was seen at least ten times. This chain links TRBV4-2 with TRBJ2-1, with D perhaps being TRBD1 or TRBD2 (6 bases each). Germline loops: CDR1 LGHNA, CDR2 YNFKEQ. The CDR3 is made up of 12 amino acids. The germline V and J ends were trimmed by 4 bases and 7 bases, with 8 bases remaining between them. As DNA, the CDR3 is TGTGCCAGCAGCCGGGGGGCGAATGAGCAGTTCTTC. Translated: CASSRGANEQFF.

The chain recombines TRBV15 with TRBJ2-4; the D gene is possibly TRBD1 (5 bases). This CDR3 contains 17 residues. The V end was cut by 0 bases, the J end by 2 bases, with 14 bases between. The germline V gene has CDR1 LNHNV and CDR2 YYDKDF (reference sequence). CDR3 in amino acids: CATSRDLGQGPKNIQYF. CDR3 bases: TGTGCCACCAGCAGAGATCTCGGGCAGGGTCCCAAAAACATTCAGTACTTC.

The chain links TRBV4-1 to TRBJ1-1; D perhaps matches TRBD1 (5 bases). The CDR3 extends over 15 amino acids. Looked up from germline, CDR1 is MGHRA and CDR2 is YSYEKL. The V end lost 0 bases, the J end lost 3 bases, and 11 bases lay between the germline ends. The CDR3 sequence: CASSQDGGGYTEAFF. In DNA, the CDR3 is TGCGCCAGCAGCCAAGACGGTGGGGGTTACACTGAAGCTTTCTTT.

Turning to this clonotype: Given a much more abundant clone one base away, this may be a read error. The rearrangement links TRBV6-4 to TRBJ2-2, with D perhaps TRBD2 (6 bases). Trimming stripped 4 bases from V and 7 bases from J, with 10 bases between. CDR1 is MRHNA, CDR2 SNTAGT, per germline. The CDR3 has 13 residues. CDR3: CASSAPTSGELFF. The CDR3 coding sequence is TGTGCCAGCAGTGCCCCGACTAGCGGGGAGCTGTTTTTT.

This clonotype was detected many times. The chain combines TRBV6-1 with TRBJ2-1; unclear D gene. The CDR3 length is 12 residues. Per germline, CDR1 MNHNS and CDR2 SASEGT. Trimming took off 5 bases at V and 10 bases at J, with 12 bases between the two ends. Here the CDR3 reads CASSKNIWEQFF. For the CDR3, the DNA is TGTGCCAGCAGTAAAAACATATGGGAGCAGTTCTTC.

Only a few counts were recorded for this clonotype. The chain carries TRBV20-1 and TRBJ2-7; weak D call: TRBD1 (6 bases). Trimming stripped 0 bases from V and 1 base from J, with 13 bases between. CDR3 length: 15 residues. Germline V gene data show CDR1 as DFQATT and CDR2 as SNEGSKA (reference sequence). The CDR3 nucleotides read TGCAGTGCTAGAGAATCAGGGGCAGGTTCCTACGAGCAGTACGTC. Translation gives CSARESGAGSYEQYV.

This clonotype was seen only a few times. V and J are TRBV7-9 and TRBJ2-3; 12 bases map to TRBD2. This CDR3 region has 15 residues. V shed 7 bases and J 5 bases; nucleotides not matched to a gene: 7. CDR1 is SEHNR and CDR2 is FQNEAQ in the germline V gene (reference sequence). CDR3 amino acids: CASTFLAGGQDTQYF. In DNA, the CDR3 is TGTGCCAGCACCTTCCTAGCGGGGGGGCAAGATACGCAGTATTTT.